The source of this T cell receptor (beta chain) is a study of cytomegalovirus exposure and HLA in healthy donors. Data came from immunoSEQ multiplex PCR; TCRdb stores just in-frame clones and leaves some out. The profile shows around 220,000 clones, about 90% of them singletons. In germline, CDR1 is MNHEY, CDR2 SMNVEV (reference sequence). The length of the CDR3 is 14 residues. The junction had 7 bases not matched to a gene; V was cut back by 7 bases and J by 9 bases. The sequencing input was PBMCs. This receptor was identified in a woman between 18 and 29 years old in good health and CMV-seronegative. The chain employs TRBV27 and TRBJ2-2, with 11 bases fitting TRBD2. CDR3 nucleotides: TGTGCCAGCAAAAGAACTAGCGGGAGCCGGGAGCTGTTTTTT. Encoded protein: CASKRTSGSRELFF.